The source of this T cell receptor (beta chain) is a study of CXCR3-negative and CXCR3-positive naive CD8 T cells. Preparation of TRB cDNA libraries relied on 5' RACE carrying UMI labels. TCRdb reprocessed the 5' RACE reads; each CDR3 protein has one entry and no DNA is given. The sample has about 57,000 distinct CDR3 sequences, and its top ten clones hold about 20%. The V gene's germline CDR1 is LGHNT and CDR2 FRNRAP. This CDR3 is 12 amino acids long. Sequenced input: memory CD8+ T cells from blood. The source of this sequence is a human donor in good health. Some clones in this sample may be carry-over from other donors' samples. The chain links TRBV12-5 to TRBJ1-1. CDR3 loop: CASGFGVTEAFF. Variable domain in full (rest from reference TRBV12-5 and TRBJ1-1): DARVTQTPRHKVTEMGQEVTMRCQPILGHNTVFWYRQTMMQGLELLAYFRNRAPLDDSGMPKDRFSAEMPDATLATLKIQPSEPRDSAVYFCASGFGVTEAFFGQGTRLTVV.